These 13 T cell receptor beta chains came from one sample sequenced in a study of T cells in Graves' hyperthyroidism and ophthalmopathy. Amplification of TCR beta CDR3 regions used RNA as the template. First-round RT-PCR of the TCR CDR3 relied on the HTBI primer set. MiXCR, applied by TCRdb to the multiplex PCR reads, yields one record per CDR3 protein. The table includes hundreds of thousands of distinct CDR3 sequences, around 15% detected once. Sequencing was performed on blood. These receptors came from a woman under 40 with Graves' hyperthyroidism.

The rearrangement joins TRBV19 to TRBJ1-1; TRBD1 might be the D (6 bases). Germline V gives CDR1 LNHDA, CDR2 SQIVND (reference sequence). Deletions cut 3 bases from V and 4 bases from J, with 15 bases between. The CDR3 totals 15 residues. This CDR3 reads CASSISGRGATEAFF. CDR3 DNA sequence: TGTGCCAGTAGTATTTCGGGAAGGGGGGCCACTGAAGCTTTCTTT.

This clonotype was found a few times. Since a much larger clone is just one base distant, this may be a read error. The V gene is TRBV12-3 or TRBV12-4, the J gene TRBJ2-7; 12 bases agree with TRBD2. V was pared by 0 bases and J by 6 bases, with 3 bases of the junction left unmatched. The CDR3 covers 15 residues. CDR3 nucleotides: TGTGCCAGCAGTTTAGCGCTACTAGCGGGAGGCGAGCAGTACTTC. Protein sequence: CASSLALLAGGEQYF.

This clonotype was counted only a few times. CDR3 coding DNA: TGTGCCAGCAGCCAATTCGGCGGAGAGAACACCGGGGAGCTGTTTTTT. Its protein product is CASSQFGGENTGELFF. V usage is TRBV3-1 and J usage is TRBJ2-2, with unresolved D. Germline-derived CDR1 and CDR2 are LGHDT and YNNKEL (reference sequence). This CDR3 comprises 16 residues. Trimming stripped 2 bases from V and 1 base from J, with 11 bases between.

This clonotype was seen a few times. The genes are TRBV19 and TRBJ2-7; D gene uncertain. Germline CDR1 LNHDA, CDR2 SQIVND (reference sequence). The CDR3 has 16 amino acids. Trimming removed 6 bases from V and 2 bases from J, with 20 bases in between. The CDR3 nucleotides are TGTGCCAGTAGCATTTGGACCCGCGGTGGACCCTACGAGCAGTACTTC. Protein sequence: CASSIWTRGGPYEQYF.

This clonotype was detected only a few times. CDR3 coding DNA: TGCAGTGCTAGTTGGACTAGCGCAACCTACGAGCAGTACTTC. This codes for CSASWTSATYEQYF. J is TRBJ2-7 and V is TRBV20-1; 9 nucleotides agree with TRBD2. J lost 2 bases, V lost 3 bases, and 5 bases had no gene match. From germline, CDR1 is DFQATT and CDR2 SNEGSKA (reference sequence). The length of the CDR3 is 14 residues.

As concerns this clonotype: The junction differs from germline at one of its ends, possibly a read error. The chain employs TRBV5-1 and TRBJ1-3; D possibly corresponds to TRBD1 (5 bases). Germline CDR1 and CDR2: SGHRS and YFSETQ. This CDR3 is built from 16 residues. The CDR3 nucleotides are TGCGCCAGCAGCTTGGACGGGGCCCACTCTGGAAAGACCATATATTTT. Translating gives CASSLDGAHSGKTIYF.

Note on this clonotype: At one end, the junction sequence differs from germline, possibly due to a read error. The rearrangement links TRBV6-5 to TRBJ1-2; 8 bases line up with TRBD1. In germline, CDR1 is MNHEY, CDR2 SVGAGI. There are 14 residues in the CDR3. CDR3 protein: CASSFLSGGRGYIF. The CDR3 nucleotides are TGTGCCAGCAGTTTCTTATCAGGGGGCCGTGGCTACATCTTC.

The sample holds a few counts of this clonotype. This chain joins TRBV7-8 and TRBJ2-7; 7 bases map to TRBD1. V lost 4 bases to trimming and J lost 0 bases; unmatched junction nucleotides: 6. This CDR3 spans 15 amino acids. Germline V gene sequence: CDR1 SGHVS, CDR2 FQNEAQ. CDR3 sequence: CASSSGTVLSYEQYF. The CDR3 nucleotides read TGTGCCAGCAGCTCAGGGACAGTTCTCTCCTACGAGCAGTACTTC.

The table lists this clonotype with many counts. The chain combines TRBV2 with TRBJ1-2; 8 bases fit TRBD1. Germline loops: CDR1 SNHLY, CDR2 FYNNEI. The CDR3 is 13 residues long. Losses at the gene ends were 4 bases for V and 5 bases for J; bases not matched to a gene: 3. The CDR3 bases are TGTGCCAGCAGTGTGGGACAGGTTTATGGCTACACCTTC. Amino acid sequence: CASSVGQVYGYTF.

This clonotype showed up just a few times. The chain recombines TRBV5-1 with TRBJ2-7; perhaps TRBD1 as D (6 bases). CDR1 is SGHRS, CDR2 YFSETQ, per germline. The CDR3 runs 15 residues. The V end was cut by 0 bases, the J end by 7 bases, with 17 bases between. As DNA, the CDR3 is TGCGCCAGCAGCTTGGAGATGACTAACCAGGGGGAGCAGTACTTC. It translates to CASSLEMTNQGEQYF.

This clonotype was seen at least ten times. The chain is built from TRBV20-1 and TRBJ2-7; 7 nucleotides match TRBD2. V trimming: 1 base; J trimming: 3 bases; junction bases outside the gene matches: 18. Germline CDR1 reads DFQATT; CDR2 reads SNEGSKA (reference sequence). The CDR3 sequence is 18 residues long. The CDR3 spells CSARGLSGETPPHYEQYF. CDR3 sequence (DNA): TGCAGTGCTAGAGGGCTGAGCGGGGAGACCCCTCCCCACTACGAGCAGTACTTC.

This clonotype was seen ten or more times. The V gene is TRBV3-1, the J gene TRBJ2-3, with D hard to call. V lost 2 bases to trimming and J lost 0 bases, with 15 bases between them. There are 17 residues in the CDR3. Germline-derived CDR1 and CDR2 are LGHDT and YNNKEL (reference sequence). Here the CDR3 DNA reads TGTGCCAGCAGCCAAACTTTCTGGCGATCAAGCACAGATACGCAGTATTTT. Its protein product is CASSQTFWRSSTDTQYF.

This clonotype was observed a few times. This chain links TRBV29-1 with TRBJ1-3; D is unresolved. The CDR3 is 12 residues long. Per germline, CDR1 SQVTM and CDR2 ANQGSEA. The ends were cut back, 6 bases at V and 6 bases at J, with 12 bases in the middle. CDR3: CSVSTWENTIYF. CDR3 nucleotides: TGCAGCGTGTCGACGTGGGAAAACACCATATATTTT.